One TCR beta chain is described in this entry. Its antigen is currently unknown. This record comes from a study of spatial heterogeneity in lung cancer. Findings of the study overall: How many expanded intratumoral alpha and beta TCRs were present tracked the tumor mutation count, which was a count of nonsynonymous mutations.

TCRdb used MiXCR to reprocess the 5' RACE reads, holding one entry per CDR3 protein. This sample carries about 100,000 distinct CDR3 sequences, around 4.8% of them seen once, and the ten largest clones take 21%. Germline values: CDR1 SGHDN, CDR2 FVKESK. CDR3 size: 14 residues. V was trimmed by 4 bases and J by 2 bases, leaving 9 bases between them. Regarding time point: sample taken at primary tumor resection. Sequencing was performed on whole RNA extracted from tumor and nontumor lung tissue, or from frozen PBMC, and the material was left unsorted. The receptor comes from a male donor with early-stage non-small cell lung cancer. The specimen was lung tumor tissue, collected at surgery. The chain uses TRBV14 and TRBJ2-1, with D tentatively TRBD1 or TRBD2 (5 bases each). CDR3 protein: CASSRRDPYNEQFF. CDR3 nucleotides: TGTGCCAGCAGCCGCCGGGACCCCTACAATGAGCAGTTCTTC.